This T cell receptor (beta chain) is drawn from a study of cytomegalovirus exposure and HLA in healthy donors. Primers: 60 Vbeta forward and 13 Jbeta reverse. Original analysis: As a later analysis found, there were 70 million to 100 million unique TCR beta chains, of which around 10 million were shared. This table comes from immunoSEQ multiplex PCR, and its TCRdb copy is limited to in-frame clones, with some not included. V, J and clone size derive from that table, while D and trimming were established from the DNA sequence. This repertoire shows 150,000 to 250,000 clones, roughly 72% found once; its top ten account for approximately 2.1%. Comment on this clone: What it binds is not known.

Overall study results and limits: With later analysis, a missense DCLRE1C variant became linked to TCR beta V- and J-gene trimming.

The TCR was taken from a man aged 30 to 39 in good health and CMV-seronegative. The specimen sequenced was PBMCs.

CDR3 nucleotides: TGTGCCAGCAGCGGGACAACTGGAAACACCATATATTTT. Amino acid sequence: CASSGTTGNTIYF. The chain recombines TRBV5-6 with TRBJ1-3, with D tentatively TRBD1 (6 bases). There are 13 residues in the CDR3. Trimming cost V 4 bases and J 2 bases, with 7 bases left between them. CDR1 and CDR2 (germline): SGHDT, YYEEEE. Using reference TRBV5-6 and TRBJ1-3 for the parts outside the CDR3, the full variable domain is DAGVTQSPTHLIKTRGQQVTLRCSPKSGHDTVSWYQQALGQGPQFIFQYYEEEERQRGNFPDRFSGHQFPNYSSELNVNALLLGDSALYLCASSGTTGNTIYFGEGSWLTVV.